The 32 T cell receptor beta chains below come from one sample, sequenced in a study of T cells in Graves' hyperthyroidism and ophthalmopathy. TCR beta CDR3 region amplification was performed from RNA transcripts. The study used the HTBI primer set for a first-round RT-PCR of the TCR CDR3. TCRdb reprocessed the multiplex PCR reads via MiXCR and lists one record per CDR3 protein. Among 600,000 to 700,000 distinct CDR3 sequences listed, just under 45% were seen once. Specimen: peripheral blood or thyroid tissue (not recorded which). The receptors stem from an adult man with Graves' disease, either hyperthyroidism or ophthalmopathy (not recorded which).

The chain is built from TRBV7-9 and TRBJ2-2; D not certain. The V gene lost 5 bases and the J gene lost 8 bases, with 9 bases spanning the gap. CDR1 is SEHNR, CDR2 FQNEAQ, per germline (reference sequence). This CDR3 spans 12 amino acids. CDR3 nucleotides: TGTGCCAGCAGCCGACCTGGGGGGGAGCTGTTTTTT. Its protein is CASSRPGGELFF.

This clonotype came up many times. The chain combines TRBV7-2 with TRBJ2-5, with 8 bases matching TRBD1. Germline V gene sequence: CDR1 SGHTA, CDR2 FQGNSA. The CDR3 sequence is 15 residues long. V was clipped by 4 bases and J by 5 bases; unmatched bases: 9. The CDR3 protein is CASSSRQGTGETQYF. DNA for the CDR3: TGTGCCAGCAGCTCCCGACAGGGGACGGGGGAGACCCAGTACTTC. Variable domain in full (rest from reference TRBV7-2 and TRBJ2-5): GAGVSQSPSNKVTEKGKDVELRCDPISGHTALYWYRQSLGQGLEFLIYFQGNSAPDKSGLPSDRFSAERTGGSVSTLTIQRTQQEDSAVYLCASSSRQGTGETQYFGPGTRLLVL.

On this clonotype: It is likely a read error, because the conserved phenylalanine at the end of the CDR3 is missing. The chain has TRBV7-9 and TRBJ1-6; tentatively, D is TRBD1 (6 bases). The CDR3 is 13 residues long. Trimming shortened V by 6 bases and J by 7 bases, and 10 bases separated the two germline ends. Germline CDR1 reads SEHNR; CDR2 reads FQNEAQ (reference sequence). CDR3 loop: CASRGHSNSPLHS. Written as DNA, the CDR3 is TGTGCCAGCAGGGGACATTCGAATTCACCCCTCCACTCT.

V and J are TRBV5-5 and TRBJ2-5, with 10 bases identical to TRBD1. The CDR3 contains 15 residues. CDR1 is SGHKS, CDR2 YYEKEE, per germline (reference sequence). J gave up 5 bases and V 6 bases, and 10 bases lay outside the gene matches. The CDR3 DNA sequence: TGTGCCAGCACAAGACAGGGGGCAATCTTGGAGACCCAGTACTTC. Translated: CASTRQGAILETQYF. The full variable domain, rest sourced from reference TRBV5-5 and TRBJ2-5, is DAGVTQSPTHLIKTRGQQVTLRCSPISGHKSVSWYQQVLGQGPQFIFQYYEKEERGRGNFPDRFSARQFPNYSSELNVNALLLGDSALYLCASTRQGAILETQYFGPGTRLLVL.

The CDR3 DNA follows: TGTGCCAGCAGCTCGCACGACCTACAGGGGGACCAGCCCCAGCATTTT. It specifies CASSSHDLQGDQPQHF. This rearrangement joins TRBV7-1 to TRBJ1-5; 8 bases align to TRBD1. TRBV7-1 is placed among ORFs of uncertain function. This CDR3 is 16 amino acids long. V was pared by 3 bases and J by 7 bases, with 11 bases of the junction left unmatched.

This sequence joins TRBV10-3 and TRBJ1-2, with 7 bases identical to TRBD1. V lost 3 bases to trimming and J lost 5 bases; unmatched junction nucleotides: 3. CDR1 is ENHRY and CDR2 is SYGVKD in the germline V gene. The CDR3 covers 13 residues. CDR3 residues: CAISDRQGYGYTF. The CDR3 DNA sequence: TGTGCCATCAGTGATAGACAGGGTTATGGCTACACCTTC.

This clonotype was seen only a few times. This chain links TRBV7-3 with TRBJ1-1; D is possibly TRBD1 (6 bases). This CDR3 spans 15 amino acids. Germline V gene sequence: CDR1 SGHTA, CDR2 FQGTGA. V lost 6 bases and J 1 base, leaving 15 bases between the germline ends. CDR3 residues: CASSFQPQGNTEAFF. CDR3 sequence (DNA): TGTGCCAGCAGTTTCCAGCCACAGGGGAACACTGAAGCTTTCTTT.

This clonotype was counted between two and nine times. The rearrangement joins TRBV7-9 to TRBJ1-4; TRBD1 might be the D (5 bases). From germline, CDR1 is SEHNR and CDR2 FQNEAQ (reference sequence). V was pared by 2 bases and J by 3 bases, with 13 bases between. This CDR3 has 16 amino acids. The CDR3 nucleotides are TGTGCCAGCAGCTTATGGCCGGGGGGAGCTAATGAAAAACTGTTTTTT. It is translated as CASSLWPGGANEKLFF. The full variable domain, in which reference TRBV7-9 and TRBJ1-4 provide the parts outside the CDR3, is DTGVSQNPRHKITKRGQNVTFRCDPISEHNRLYWYRQTLGQGPEFLTYFQNEAQLEKSRLLSDRFSAERPKGSFSTLEIQRTEQGDSAMYLCASSLWPGGANEKLFFGSGTQLSVL.

V and J are TRBV10-3 and TRBJ1-3; 8 bases match TRBD1. The CDR3 has 12 amino acids. V was pared by 6 bases and J by 9 bases, with 4 bases of the junction left unmatched. Germline CDR1 and CDR2: ENHRY and SYGVKD. This CDR3 reads CAIRRQGSTIYF. For the CDR3, the DNA is TGTGCCATCAGAAGACAGGGGAGCACCATATATTTT.

In this sample, this clonotype turned up many times. The V call is TRBV24-1, the J call TRBJ2-7; 7 bases align to TRBD1. Losses at the gene ends were 5 bases for V and 2 bases for J; bases not matched to a gene: 8. This CDR3 has 15 amino acids. Germline loops: CDR1 KGHDR, CDR2 SFDVKD. In DNA, the CDR3 is TGTGCCACCAGTGTCGGTACAGGGGCGGCCTACGAGCAGTACTTC. Protein product: CATSVGTGAAYEQYF.

Many counts were recorded for this clonotype. The chain has TRBV7-9 and TRBJ2-6, with unresolved D. The germline CDR1 and CDR2 sequences are SEHNR and FQNEAQ (reference sequence). This CDR3 contains 16 residues. V shed 2 bases and J shed 0 bases, with 8 bases lying between them. The CDR3 loop reads CASSLTASSGANVLTF. CDR3 bases: TGTGCCAGCAGCTTAACTGCCAGCTCTGGGGCCAACGTCCTGACTTTC. Complete variable domain (other parts from reference TRBV7-9 and TRBJ2-6): DTGVSQNPRHKITKRGQNVTFRCDPISEHNRLYWYRQTLGQGPEFLTYFQNEAQLEKSRLLSDRFSAERPKGSFSTLEIQRTEQGDSAMYLCASSLTASSGANVLTFGAGSRLTVL.

This clonotype has a count of ten or more. The rearrangement links TRBV13 to TRBJ1-1; the match to TRBD1 covers 7 bases. Germline values: CDR1 PRHDT, CDR2 FYEKMQ (reference sequence). The CDR3 consists of 14 residues. With 2 bases clipped from V and 4 bases from J, the junction kept 4 bases outside the gene matches. The CDR3 is CASSLSPGGTEAFF. The CDR3 region has the DNA TGTGCCAGCAGCTTAAGCCCAGGGGGCACTGAAGCTTTCTTT.

As to this clonotype: As the CDR3 is not closed by the conserved phenylalanine or tryptophan, this likely results from a read error. The chain combines TRBV10-3 with TRBJ2-7; the match to TRBD2 covers 10 bases. V was clipped by 10 bases and J by 0 bases; unmatched bases: 12. Per germline, CDR1 ENHRY and CDR2 SYGVKD. This CDR3 is built from 16 residues. For the CDR3, the DNA is TGTGCCAGCAGCCATGCCGGGACTAGCGACTCCTACGAGCAGTACCTC. Its protein is CASSHAGTSDSYEQYL.

The chain links TRBV2 to TRBJ2-3; D is undetermined. Per the germline V gene, CDR1 is SNHLY and CDR2 is FYNNEI. Trimming removed 5 bases from V and 2 bases from J, with 20 bases in between. This CDR3 is built from 17 residues. CDR3 DNA sequence: TGTGCCAGCAGTTACTCGATGGTGGACCGACTCACAGATACGCAGTATTTT. This encodes CASSYSMVDRLTDTQYF.

The chain combines TRBV7-9 with TRBJ1-2; D might be TRBD1 (6 bases). The germline V and J ends were trimmed by 3 bases and 2 bases, with 10 bases remaining between them. Per germline, CDR1 SEHNR and CDR2 FQNEAQ (reference sequence). The CDR3 runs 14 residues. The CDR3 nucleotides read TGTGCCAGCAGCTTCCGGGACACAAACTATGGCTACACCTTC. Its protein is CASSFRDTNYGYTF.

The chain links TRBV20-1 to TRBJ1-2; D perhaps matches TRBD1 (6 bases). Deletions cut 5 bases from V and 4 bases from J, with 17 bases between. The CDR3 runs 14 residues. Germline lookup yields CDR1 DFQATT and CDR2 SNEGSKA (reference sequence). The CDR3 region is CSASRSGAAYGYTF. The CDR3 DNA reads as TGCAGTGCTTCCCGTTCGGGGGCGGCCTATGGCTACACCTTC.

This clonotype was recorded many times. This chain joins TRBV5-1 and TRBJ1-6, with a possible D match to TRBD1 (6 bases). The CDR3 consists of 15 residues. The V and J ends lost 2 bases and 3 bases respectively, with 9 bases between them. Per the germline V gene, CDR1 is SGHRS and CDR2 is YFSETQ. CDR3 DNA: TGCGCCAGCAGCTTTCAGGACAGCTATAATTCACCCCTCCACTTT. It specifies CASSFQDSYNSPLHF.

In this sample, this clonotype turned up a few times. The chain uses TRBV5-1 and TRBJ1-2; D may be TRBD1 (6 bases). V dropped 0 bases and J dropped 8 bases, with 14 bases sitting between them. The germline gives CDR1 SGHRS, CDR2 YFSETQ. The CDR3 has 14 residues. The CDR3 is CASSLGDTGSGYTF. The CDR3 bases are TGCGCCAGCAGCTTGGGGGACACAGGGAGCGGCTACACCTTC.

This clonotype was counted once. A much larger clone is a single base away; this may be a read error. The chain uses TRBV7-8 and TRBJ1-1; D remains ambiguous. V lost 4 bases and J lost 11, with 11 bases in between. CDR3 length equals 11 residues. CDR1 SGHVS and CDR2 FQNEAQ come from the germline V gene. DNA for the CDR3: TGTGCCAGCAGCTCCACTGACATGGCTTTCTTT. It specifies CASSSTDMAFF.

Of note for this clonotype: With a much larger clone just one base away, this may be a read error. CDR3 nucleotides: TGCAGCGCTGAAGAATGGAGGGGGAGCTCCTACGAGCAGTACTTC. The encoded protein is CSAEEWRGSSYEQYF. This rearrangement joins TRBV29-1 to TRBJ2-7; the D call may be TRBD1 or TRBD2 (6 bases each). This CDR3 contains 15 residues. Germline lookup yields CDR1 SQVTM and CDR2 ANQGSEA.

The chain joins TRBV29-1 to TRBJ1-4, with 8 bases identical to TRBD1. CDR3 length: 12 residues. CDR1 is SQVTM, CDR2 ANQGSEA, per germline. V dropped 7 bases and J dropped 7; count of bases not matched to a gene: 5. The DNA of the CDR3 is TGCAGCGGGGACAGGAACACTGAAAAACTGTTTTTT. Encoded protein: CSGDRNTEKLFF.

Details on this clonotype: This likely traces to a read error, being one base from a far larger clone. V gene TRBV9 combines with J gene TRBJ1-3; D unclear. The CDR3 spans 11 residues. Per the germline V gene, CDR1 is SGDLS and CDR2 is YYNGEE. The CDR3 DNA is TGTGCCAGCAGGGGTGGAAGCACCATATATTTT. The encoded protein is CASRGGSTIYF.

The V and J genes are TRBV2 and TRBJ2-4; a weak D match, TRBD1 (7 bases). Germline CDR1 SNHLY, CDR2 FYNNEI. The ends were cut back, 5 bases at V and 1 base at J, with 18 bases in the middle. The CDR3 runs 17 residues. CDR3 coding DNA: TGTGCCAGCAGTAAGGGGGCTAGCGAGATGGCCAAAAACATTCAGTACTTC. This translates into CASSKGASEMAKNIQYF.

V usage is TRBV6-5 and J usage is TRBJ1-2; the D is unclear. The ends were cut back, 7 bases at V and 2 bases at J, with 11 bases in the middle. The CDR3 consists of 13 residues. From germline, CDR1 is MNHEY and CDR2 SVGAGI. The CDR3 DNA sequence: TGTGCCAGCAATGCGGACGGAAACTATGGCTACACCTTC. This encodes CASNADGNYGYTF.

The chain is built from TRBV6-5 and TRBJ2-2; D unclear. Per the germline V gene, CDR1 is MNHEY and CDR2 is SVGAGI. The CDR3 has 13 amino acids. Trimming left V 7 bases short and J 3 bases short, with 9 bases between. The CDR3 here is CASIPVDTGELFF. The CDR3 DNA sequence: TGTGCCAGCATACCTGTAGACACCGGGGAGCTGTTTTTT.

The J gene is TRBJ1-5, the V gene TRBV7-3; possibly TRBD1 for D (5 bases). Germline V gene lookup returns CDR1 SGHTA and CDR2 FQGTGA. The ends were cut back, 2 bases at V and 5 bases at J, with 13 bases in the middle. CDR3 length: 15 amino acids. CDR3 nucleotides: TGTGCCAGCAGCTTACGCGGGGGAATCGATCAGCCCCAGCATTTT. Translated: CASSLRGGIDQPQHF.

The V and J genes are TRBV7-9 and TRBJ1-6, with 7 bases fitting TRBD1. The CDR3 loop spans 14 amino acids. CDR1 SEHNR and CDR2 FQNEAQ come from the germline V gene (reference sequence). Losses at the gene ends were 4 bases for V and 8 bases for J; bases not matched to a gene: 5. CDR3: CASSSGTEYSPLHF. The DNA of the CDR3 is TGTGCCAGCAGCTCCGGGACAGAATATTCACCCCTCCACTTT.

This clonotype came up many times. CDR3 bases: TGCAGCGTTGAAGCGGACCGACAGGAAAGCTATGGCTACACCTTC. Translating it yields CSVEADRQESYGYTF. The V and J genes are TRBV29-1 and TRBJ1-2; TRBD1 is a possible D gene (6 bases). Germline V gene lookup returns CDR1 SQVTM and CDR2 ANQGSEA. V dropped 1 base and J dropped 4 bases, with 16 bases sitting between them. This CDR3 is built from 15 residues.

The rearrangement uses TRBV12-3 or TRBV12-4 and TRBJ1-1; possibly TRBD1 for D (6 bases). CDR3 length equals 12 residues. V was cut by 5 bases and J by 7 bases, with 11 bases left in between. CDR3 sequence reads: CASSGTPHEAFF. In nucleotides, the CDR3 is TGTGCCAGCAGTGGGACACCCCATGAAGCTTTCTTT.

This clonotype was picked up many times. The chain couples TRBV7-8 to TRBJ2-7; 7 nucleotides line up with TRBD2. This CDR3 has 15 amino acids. The J segment lost 2 bases and the V segment lost 2 bases, leaving 6 bases of the junction unmatched. Germline CDR1 and CDR2: SGHVS and FQNEAQ. The CDR3 sequence: CASSLRRERAYEQYF. As DNA, the CDR3 is TGTGCCAGCAGCTTACGGCGGGAGCGAGCCTACGAGCAGTACTTC.

This clonotype was detected a few times. This chain uses TRBV6-1 with TRBJ2-7; D is ambiguous. Trimming removed 6 bases at V and 2 bases at J, with 11 bases between. Germline assignment: CDR1 MNHNS and CDR2 SASEGT. This CDR3 has 13 amino acids. The CDR3, as DNA: TGTGCCAGCAGAGTTACAGCCACCTACGAGCAGTACTTC. Translating gives CASRVTATYEQYF.

In this sample, this clonotype turned up a few times. The chain carries TRBV7-9 and TRBJ2-7; unclear D gene. Trimming left V 4 bases short and J 2 bases short, with 12 bases between. Germline lookup yields CDR1 SEHNR and CDR2 FQNEAQ (reference sequence). CDR3 length: 14 residues. CDR3 amino acids: CASSYGGATYEQYF. DNA of the CDR3: TGTGCCAGCAGCTACGGCGGCGCGACCTACGAGCAGTACTTC.